This paragraph covers one T cell receptor beta chain sequence. The sample is drawn from a study of T cells after yellow fever vaccination. Whole-study context: Fractions low in cell number were prepared with SMART-Seq v4 Ultra Low Input.

The V end lost 2 bases, the J end lost 2 bases, and 9 bases lay between the germline ends. There are 15 residues in the CDR3. Production of TCR cDNA was by 5'RACE template switching, which also added a universal primer site and UMIs. Each CDR3 protein is one row after TCRdb ran MiXCR on the 5' RACE reads. The table includes hundreds of thousands of distinct CDR3 sequences, over 5% detected once. Source: PBMCs, taken 5 days after the yellow fever booster vaccination. This chain uses TRBV12-3 or TRBV12-4 with TRBJ1-4, with D possibly TRBD1 on 5 matching bases. This TCR was recovered from a young man who received the YFV17D yellow fever vaccine. CDR3 nucleotides: TGTGCCAGCAGTTTAATGGGGGGTACTAATGAAAAACTGTTTTTT. Protein: CASSLMGGTNEKLFF.